This T cell receptor beta chain was sequenced in a study of T cells in Graves' hyperthyroidism and ophthalmopathy. There were TCR beta CDR3 regions amplified from RNA transcripts. Researchers ran a first-round RT-PCR on the TCR CDR3 using the HTBI primer set. MiXCR, run by TCRdb on the multiplex PCR reads, gives a single entry per CDR3 protein. The sample lists 450,000 to 500,000 distinct CDR3 sequences; 20% to 25% were seen once. Looked up from germline, CDR1 is MNHEY and CDR2 is SVGEGT. The CDR3 has 13 residues. Between the trimmed V and J ends, which lost 9 bases and 11 bases, there was a span of 17 bases.

Specimen: blood. This TCR was sampled from a woman aged 70-85 years with Graves' ophthalmopathy. The chain uses TRBV6-2 or TRBV6-3 and TRBJ1-6; D might be TRBD1 (5 bases). CDR3 region: CASSGYRLTPLHF. The DNA for the CDR3 is TGTGCCAGTTCGGGATACAGGTTGACACCCCTCCACTTT.